The 25 T cell receptor beta chains below were found in one sample sequenced in a study of CD8 T cells in ankylosing spondylitis. MiXCR, applied by TCRdb to the 5' RACE reads, yields one record per CDR3 protein. The data hold some 450,000 distinct CDR3 sequences, with more than 15% observed a single time. Study observations and caveats: For ankylosing spondylitis blood, a TCR beta motif of seven to nine highly homologous variants appeared characteristic.

The antigens of these receptors remain unknown. Material for sequencing was blood, either unsorted or a sorted T cell fraction (not recorded which). The receptor source for this set is a male donor with ankylosing spondylitis.

The DNA for the CDR3 is TGCAGTGCTAGAGGCGGGGCGAGCTATGGCTACACCTTC. This codes for CSARGGASYGYTF. The V and J genes are TRBV20-1 and TRBJ1-2, with a weak D call TRBD1 (5 bases). CDR1 is DFQATT and CDR2 is SNEGSKA in the germline V gene (reference sequence). CDR3 length: 13 amino acids. Trimming removed 1 base at V and 4 bases at J, with 10 bases between.

This sequence joins TRBV5-1 and TRBJ2-1; 14 nucleotides match TRBD2. Trimming removed 4 bases from V and 0 bases from J; junction bases left unmatched: 9. Germline V gene sequence: CDR1 SGHRS, CDR2 YFSETQ. The CDR3 spans 19 residues. The CDR3 sequence: CASSPKGLAGASSYNEQFF. The CDR3 DNA reads TGCGCCAGCAGCCCGAAGGGACTAGCGGGGGCGAGCTCCTACAATGAGCAGTTCTTC.

This clonotype was detected many times. The rearrangement uses TRBV7-2 and TRBJ2-3; no clear D gene. Trimming took 4 bases from V and 4 from J, leaving 6 bases between them. Germline V gives CDR1 SGHTA, CDR2 FQGNSA. The CDR3 contains 12 residues. CDR3 DNA: TGTGCCAGCAGCTACTCGGCAGATACGCAGTATTTT. It translates to CASSYSADTQYF.

This clonotype occurred many times. The rearrangement uses TRBV5-1 and TRBJ2-7; the D is unclear. The CDR3 has 14 residues. V lost 0 bases to trimming and J lost 7 bases, with 14 bases between them. Looked up from germline, CDR1 is SGHRS and CDR2 is YFSETQ. The DNA for the CDR3 is TGCGCCAGCAGCTTGGGGCTAGAATCCGCGGAGCAGTACTTC. It specifies CASSLGLESAEQYF.

This chain links TRBV25-1 with TRBJ2-2; no reliable D call. V lost 0 bases and J 1 base, leaving 3 bases between the germline ends. The length of the CDR3 is 14 residues. Germline lookup yields CDR1 MGHDK and CDR2 SYGVNS. The CDR3 sequence is CASSEYWNTGELFF. Here the CDR3 DNA reads TGTGCCAGCAGTGAATACTGGAACACCGGGGAGCTGTTTTTT.

Points on this clonotype: Since a much larger clone is just one base distant, this may be a read error. V is TRBV12-3 or TRBV12-4 and J is TRBJ2-1, with 10 bases that match TRBD2. The CDR3 is 18 amino acids. In nucleotides, the CDR3 is TGTGCCATCAGTTTACGGTCTAGCGGGAGCGCCTCCTACAATGAGCAGTTCTTC. Protein: CAISLRSSGSASYNEQFF.

This clonotype was counted only a few times. The V gene is TRBV6-1, the J gene TRBJ1-1; D not resolved. The CDR3 consists of 14 residues. The V gene's germline CDR1 is MNHNS and CDR2 SASEGT. The V end lost 2 bases, the J end lost 0 bases, and 7 bases lay between the germline ends. CDR3 protein: CASSELWVNTEAFF. CDR3 in DNA: TGTGCCAGCAGTGAACTATGGGTGAACACTGAAGCTTTCTTT.

This clonotype occurred a few times. V usage is TRBV20-1 and J usage is TRBJ2-7; TRBD2 agrees at 10 bases. This CDR3 comprises 14 residues. The germline CDR1 and CDR2 sequences are DFQATT and SNEGSKA (reference sequence). V shed 5 bases and J 5 bases; nucleotides not matched to a gene: 9. The CDR3 is CSAGTLAGAHEQYF. The CDR3 DNA sequence: TGCAGTGCTGGTACTCTAGCGGGAGCCCACGAGCAGTACTTC.

This clonotype was observed a few times. J is TRBJ2-1 and V is TRBV2; perhaps D is TRBD1 or TRBD2 (6 bases each). The CDR3 has 12 amino acids. CDR1 and CDR2 (germline): SNHLY, FYNNEI. Trimming shortened V by 6 bases and J by 8 bases, and 11 bases separated the two germline ends. CDR3 in amino acids: CASRARGDEQFF. CDR3 sequence (DNA): TGTGCCAGCAGGGCTAGGGGGGATGAGCAGTTCTTC.

This clonotype was detected many times. The rearrangement uses TRBV5-1 and TRBJ2-2, with D hard to call. The CDR3 extends over 15 amino acids. Germline loops: CDR1 SGHRS, CDR2 YFSETQ. V was pared by 4 bases and J by 3 bases, with 13 bases between. In nucleotides, the CDR3 is TGCGCCAGCAGCCTGCGGCCGGATTACACCGGGGAGCTGTTTTTT. This codes for CASSLRPDYTGELFF. Filled out from reference TRBV5-1 and TRBJ2-2, the complete variable domain reads KAGVTQTPRYLIKTRGQQVTLSCSPISGHRSVSWYQQTPGQGLQFLFEYFSETQRNKGNFPGRFSGRQFSNSRSEMNVSTLELGDSALYLCASSLRPDYTGELFFGEGSRLTVL.

V is TRBV5-6 and J is TRBJ2-3; no clear D. V lost 0 bases and J lost 2, with 13 bases in between. Germline CDR1 and CDR2: SGHDT and YYEEEE. This CDR3 contains 16 residues. CDR3 sequence reads: CASSLDGVRVTDTQYF. In DNA form, the CDR3 reads TGTGCCAGCAGCTTGGACGGCGTTCGGGTCACAGATACGCAGTATTTT.

Here the CDR3 reads CASTRTGGATEAFF. CDR3 nucleotide sequence: TGTGCCAGCACCCGGACAGGGGGAGCCACTGAAGCTTTCTTT. The rearrangement links TRBV2 to TRBJ1-1; 10 positions match TRBD1. With 7 bases clipped from V and 4 bases from J, the junction kept 6 bases outside the gene matches. Germline CDR1 and CDR2: SNHLY and FYNNEI. CDR3 size: 14 residues.

This chain links TRBV30 with TRBJ1-5; no clear D gene. CDR1 and CDR2 (germline): GTSNPN, SVGIG (reference sequence). The CDR3 extends over 14 amino acids. V was clipped by 0 bases and J by 0 bases, with 6 bases between them. CDR3 nucleotides: TGTGCCTGGAGTGTCCAGTATAGCAATCAGCCCCAGCATTTT. This sequence encodes CAWSVQYSNQPQHF. The complete variable domain, with remaining parts taken from reference TRBV30 and TRBJ1-5, reads SQTIHQWPATLVQPVGSPLSLECTVEGTSNPNLYWYRQAAGRGLQLLFYSVGIGQISSEVPQNLSASRPQDRQFILSSKKLLLSDSGFYLCAWSVQYSNQPQHFGDGTRLSIL.

The chain recombines TRBV10-2 with TRBJ2-1, with 13 bases identical to TRBD2. V dropped 6 bases and J dropped 7; count of bases not matched to a gene: 3. Germline CDR1 reads WSHSY; CDR2 reads SAAADI. There are 14 residues in the CDR3. This CDR3 reads CASSGLAGANEQFF. For the CDR3, the DNA is TGCGCCAGCAGCGGACTAGCGGGAGCTAATGAGCAGTTCTTC.

There are many counts of this clonotype. This rearrangement joins TRBV7-9 to TRBJ1-1, with D unclear. Trimming left V 5 bases short and J 1 base short, with 5 bases between. Germline lookup yields CDR1 SEHNR and CDR2 FQNEAQ (reference sequence). This CDR3 contains 12 residues. The CDR3 coding sequence is TGTGCCAGCAGCACCCAGAACACTGAAGCTTTCTTT. This sequence encodes CASSTQNTEAFF. The variable domain in full, with the rest retrieved from reference TRBV7-9 and TRBJ1-1, is DTGVSQNPRHKITKRGQNVTFRCDPISEHNRLYWYRQTLGQGPEFLTYFQNEAQLEKSRLLSDRFSAERPKGSFSTLEIQRTEQGDSAMYLCASSTQNTEAFFGQGTRLTVV.

V is TRBV20-1 and J is TRBJ2-7; no definite D call. The CDR3 totals 12 residues. The V gene's germline CDR1 is DFQATT and CDR2 SNEGSKA (reference sequence). Deletions cut 6 bases from V and 4 bases from J, with 13 bases between. The CDR3 coding sequence is TGCAGTGCCATACACGAGACTTACGAGCAGTACTTC. Its protein product is CSAIHETYEQYF.

This clonotype has only a few counts. The genes are TRBV28 and TRBJ2-3; 7 nucleotides agree with TRBD1. Trimming cost V 6 bases and J 1 base; bases outside gene matches: 7. Germline CDR1 is MDHEN and CDR2 is SYDVKM. This CDR3 spans 15 amino acids. CDR3 region: CASRFMGQRTDTQYF. The CDR3 bases are TGTGCCAGCAGATTTATGGGACAGCGCACAGATACGCAGTATTTT.

This clonotype has a handful of counts. The CDR3 DNA reads TGCGCCAGCAGTGAGAGGGGGCCCACAGATACGCAGTATTTT. Translating gives CASSERGPTDTQYF. The rearrangement joins TRBV10-2 to TRBJ2-3, with TRBD1 identical over 7 bases. The CDR3 extends over 14 amino acids. Germline CDR1 and CDR2: WSHSY and SAAADI. Unmatched junction bases numbered 1, after V lost 2 bases and J lost 2 bases.

The chain couples TRBV20-1 to TRBJ2-4; 8 nucleotides match TRBD1. The germline CDR1 and CDR2 sequences are DFQATT and SNEGSKA (reference sequence). The CDR3 is 15 residues long. V shed 1 base and J 6 bases; nucleotides not matched to a gene: 8. The CDR3, as DNA: TGCAGTGCTAGAGTGACAGGGGCTTTAACAAACATTCAGTACTTC. Amino acid sequence: CSARVTGALTNIQYF.

At least ten counts were recorded for this clonotype. This rearrangement joins TRBV12-3 or TRBV12-4 to TRBJ1-1; 7 bases are a match to TRBD1. V shed 7 bases, J shed 0 bases, and the junction held 5 bases outside the gene matches. This CDR3 contains 14 residues. The CDR3 DNA reads TGTGCCAGCAAACAGGGGAATCTGAACACTGAAGCTTTCTTT. It encodes CASKQGNLNTEAFF.

The gene calls are TRBV5-8 and TRBJ2-1; TRBD1 aligns across 8 bases. Germline CDR1 is SGHTS and CDR2 is YDEGEE. This CDR3 has 15 amino acids. V shed 4 bases and J 8 bases; nucleotides not matched to a gene: 11. CDR3 coding DNA: TGTGCCAGCAGCCCCCCAGGACAGGGTCGTCATGAGCAGTTCTTC. Its protein product is CASSPPGQGRHEQFF.

This clonotype was picked up a small number of times. The J gene is TRBJ1-1, the V gene TRBV10-3; unclear D gene. Trimming stripped 0 bases from V and 9 bases from J, with 8 bases between. Per germline, CDR1 ENHRY and CDR2 SYGVKD. The CDR3 runs to 12 residues. The CDR3 loop reads CAISESAGKAFF. CDR3 coding DNA: TGTGCCATCAGTGAGTCCGCAGGTAAAGCTTTCTTT.

This clonotype came up a few times. The chain has TRBV7-6 and TRBJ1-5; D uncertain. V was clipped by 1 base and J by 2 bases, with 6 bases between them. Per germline, CDR1 SGHVS and CDR2 FNYEAQ. The CDR3 loop spans 14 amino acids. The CDR3 here is CASSLDMGNQPQHF. Written as DNA, the CDR3 is TGTGCCAGCAGCTTAGATATGGGCAATCAGCCCCAGCATTTT.

The rearrangement links TRBV6-4 to TRBJ2-3; 14 nucleotides match TRBD2. The CDR3 covers 14 residues. V lost 6 bases, J lost 7 bases, and 3 bases stayed unmatched. CDR1 MRHNA and CDR2 SNTAGT come from the germline V gene. The CDR3: CASRGTSGRNTQYF. As DNA, the CDR3 is TGTGCCAGCAGAGGGACTAGCGGGAGAAATACGCAGTATTTT.

A few counts support this clonotype. The chain is built from TRBV6-5 and TRBJ1-6; maybe TRBD1 (5 bases). This CDR3 is built from 14 residues. Per the germline V gene, CDR1 is MNHEY and CDR2 is SVGAGI. V was clipped by 0 bases and J by 9 bases, with 9 bases between them. CDR3 coding DNA: TGTGCCAGCAGTTACTCGGGTACAGGTTCACCCCTCCACTTT. Amino acid sequence: CASSYSGTGSPLHF.